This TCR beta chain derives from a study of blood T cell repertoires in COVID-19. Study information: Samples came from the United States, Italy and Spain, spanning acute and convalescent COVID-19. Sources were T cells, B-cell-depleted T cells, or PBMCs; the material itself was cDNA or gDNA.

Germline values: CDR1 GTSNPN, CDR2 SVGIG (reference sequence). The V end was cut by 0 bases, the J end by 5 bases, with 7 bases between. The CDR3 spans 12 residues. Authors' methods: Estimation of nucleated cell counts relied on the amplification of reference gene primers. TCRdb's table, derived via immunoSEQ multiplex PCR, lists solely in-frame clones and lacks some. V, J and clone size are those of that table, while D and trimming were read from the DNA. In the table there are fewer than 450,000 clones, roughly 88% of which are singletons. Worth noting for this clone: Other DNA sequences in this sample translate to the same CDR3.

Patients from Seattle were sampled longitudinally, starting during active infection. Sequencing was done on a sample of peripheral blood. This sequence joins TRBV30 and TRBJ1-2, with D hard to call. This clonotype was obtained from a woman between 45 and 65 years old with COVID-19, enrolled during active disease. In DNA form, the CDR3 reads TGTGCCTGGAGTGTCTCGGGATATGGCTACACCTTC. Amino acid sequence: CAWSVSGYGYTF.